This entry lists 10 T cell receptor beta chains sequenced from one sample in a study of PD-1 blockade in mismatch repair-deficient tumors. The repertoire was sequenced with immunoSEQ multiplex PCR; TCRdb's copy has only in-frame clones and lacks some. This table holds under 85,000 clones, almost 80% found once. The specimen was peripheral blood, collected 2 weeks after starting pembrolizumab. These receptors were collected from an adult with mismatch repair-deficient cancer.

This rearrangement joins TRBV6-1 to TRBJ1-1; 8 nucleotides match TRBD1. The germline gives CDR1 MNHNS, CDR2 SASEGT. After removal of 2 bases from V and 5 bases from J, the junction contained 7 bases not matched to a gene. The CDR3 has 15 amino acids. The CDR3 region is CASSEPGTGGTEAFF. In nucleotides, the CDR3 is TGTGCCAGCAGTGAACCTGGGACAGGCGGGACTGAAGCTTTCTTT.

This chain joins TRBV9 and TRBJ2-5; TRBD2 matches 8 bases. Looked up from germline, CDR1 is SGDLS and CDR2 is YYNGEE. This CDR3 is 13 amino acids long. V dropped 2 bases and J dropped 5; count of bases not matched to a gene: 2. The CDR3: CASSVTGGETQYF. The CDR3 region has the DNA TGTGCCAGCAGCGTCACGGGAGGGGAGACCCAGTACTTC.

The genes are TRBV19 and TRBJ2-7; possibly TRBD1 for D (5 bases). The V gene's germline CDR1 is LNHDA and CDR2 SQIVND (reference sequence). Trimming took off 3 bases at V and 1 base at J, with 10 bases between the two ends. CDR3 length: 14 amino acids. CDR3 coding DNA: TGTGCCAGTAGTATGGGGCCGCGGTCCTACGAGCAGTACTTC. Its protein is CASSMGPRSYEQYF.

The chain employs TRBV27 and TRBJ2-1; D is unclear. Germline CDR1 MNHEY, CDR2 SMNVEV (reference sequence). The ends were cut back, 5 bases at V and 0 bases at J, with 17 bases in the middle. The CDR3 is 17 residues long. This CDR3 reads CASSHFPPSSSYNEQFF. CDR3 sequence (DNA): TGTGCCAGCAGTCACTTCCCTCCTTCCAGCTCCTACAATGAGCAGTTCTTC.

This rearrangement joins TRBV9 to TRBJ1-3; TRBD1 is a possible D gene (6 bases). Germline V gene sequence: CDR1 SGDLS, CDR2 YYNGEE. The CDR3 sequence is 17 residues long. Trimming took 4 bases from V and 4 from J, leaving 21 bases between them. The CDR3 loop reads CASSPQRRQAPGNTIYF. CDR3 nucleotide sequence: TGTGCCAGCAGCCCCCAGCGAAGACAGGCTCCGGGAAACACCATATATTTT.

V usage is TRBV6-5 and J usage is TRBJ2-7; D possibly corresponds to TRBD1 (5 bases). CDR3 size: 14 residues. Germline V CDR1 and CDR2: MNHEY, SVGAGI. V dropped 4 bases and J dropped 2 bases, with 12 bases sitting between them. In DNA, the CDR3 is TGTGCCAGCAGTTGGCAGGGCGCGGCCTACGAGCAGTACTTC. This codes for CASSWQGAAYEQYF.

This chain connects TRBV7-9 to TRBJ2-3, with 12 bases lining up with TRBD2. The CDR3 contains 15 residues. Looked up from germline, CDR1 is SEHNR and CDR2 is FQNEAQ (reference sequence). V shed 4 bases and J 4 bases; nucleotides not matched to a gene: 3. The CDR3 region has the DNA TGTGCCAGCAGCTCTAGCGGGAGGGTCGCAGATACGCAGTATTTT. Translated, it gives CASSSSGRVADTQYF.

This clone appeared a single time. The CDR3 reads CASSFQGLQTETGNTIYF. The CDR3 nucleotides are TGTGCCAGCAGTTTTCAGGGCCTGCAGACGGAAACTGGAAACACCATATATTTT. The rearrangement joins TRBV27 to TRBJ1-3, with TRBD1 as a possible D gene (5 bases). Germline CDR1 and CDR2: MNHEY and SMNVEV (reference sequence). This CDR3 has 18 residues. V gave up 3 bases and J gave up 2 bases, with 20 bases separating them.

This clone was found once. The gene calls are TRBV5-1 and TRBJ2-1, with TRBD2 as a possible D gene (6 bases). The CDR3 runs to 17 residues. Per the germline V gene, CDR1 is SGHRS and CDR2 is YFSETQ. Trimming took 4 bases from V and 2 from J, leaving 19 bases between them. This CDR3 reads CASSPSGSGLTYNEQFF. The CDR3 nucleotides read TGCGCCAGCAGCCCGTCGGGCAGCGGGTTAACCTACAATGAGCAGTTCTTC.

The chain recombines TRBV9 with TRBJ1-1; D is perhaps TRBD1 (5 bases). The germline CDR1 and CDR2 sequences are SGDLS and YYNGEE. This CDR3 has 13 residues. V was cut by 3 bases and J by 1 base, with 7 bases left in between. CDR3 protein: CASSGDWNTEAFF. In DNA form, the CDR3 reads TGTGCCAGCAGCGGGGACTGGAACACTGAAGCTTTCTTT.